These 29 T cell receptor beta chains share one sample of origin, sequenced in a study of T cells expressing NK-cell markers. TCRdb reprocessed the 5' RACE reads, with one entry per CDR3 protein and no DNA. The table for this sample gives about 460,000 distinct CDR3 sequences. Sequencing used blood T cells: a sorted CD56 or NKG2C T cell subset, CD4+ or CD8+ T cells, or bulk PBMC T cells (not recorded which). The receptors here all came from a woman between 50 and 59 years old in good health.

The chain is built from TRBV6-5 and TRBJ2-7; the TCRdb D gene call, TRBD1, has no DNA to confirm it. Germline CDR1 is MNHEY and CDR2 is SVGAGI. The CDR3 length is 14 residues. CDR3 amino acids: CASSYGARVSEQYF.

The chain combines TRBV5-1 with TRBJ1-4; TCRdb selects TRBD1, and the lack of DNA leaves this call unchecked. Germline loops: CDR1 SGHRS, CDR2 YFSETQ. The CDR3 loop spans 15 amino acids. The CDR3 spells CASSVTGGRSEKLFF.

The chain is built from TRBV15 and TRBJ1-1. CDR3 length: 15 residues. Germline CDR1 LNHNV, CDR2 YYDKDF (reference sequence). CDR3 protein: CATSRERLLNTEAFF.

The rearrangement joins TRBV9 to TRBJ1-6. Germline CDR1 reads SGDLS; CDR2 reads YYNGEE. CDR3 length: 14 residues. CDR3 protein: CASSTGQANSPLHF.

This chain joins TRBV24-1 and TRBJ2-7; the D call of TRBD2 rests on TCRdb alone, since no DNA is present to check it. Germline CDR1 and CDR2: KGHDR and SFDVKD. The CDR3 is made up of 15 amino acids. The CDR3 here is CATSDRTSGKHEQYF.

The chain couples TRBV12-3 or TRBV12-4 to TRBJ2-3; TCRdb's D call, TRBD1, is unchecked because there is no DNA. The CDR3 runs to 14 residues. This CDR3 is CASSFEGAPDTQYF.

This chain uses TRBV6-1 with TRBJ1-1. Germline V gene data show CDR1 as MNHNS and CDR2 as SASEGT. The CDR3 extends over 11 amino acids. The CDR3: CASSAPSEAFF.

The chain couples TRBV12-3 or TRBV12-4 to TRBJ2-3; TCRdb reports TRBD2, a call that lacks DNA to check it against. The CDR3 extends over 14 amino acids. The CDR3 reads CASELAGVSDTQYF.

V and J are TRBV3-1 and TRBJ1-5; TCRdb gives TRBD1 as the D gene, but with no DNA this cannot be confirmed. This CDR3 comprises 17 residues. Germline CDR1 reads LGHDT; CDR2 reads YNNKEL (reference sequence). The CDR3 is CASSQEKVSVGRQPQHF.

The chain employs TRBV4-1 and TRBJ2-7; the TCRdb call, TRBD2, lacks DNA for checking. This CDR3 is 16 amino acids long. Germline lookup yields CDR1 MGHRA and CDR2 YSYEKL. The CDR3 loop is CASSQEGAGPAYEQYF.

The rearrangement links TRBV11-2 to TRBJ1-1. The CDR3 length is 14 residues. Germline CDR1 is SGHAT and CDR2 is FQNNGV. The CDR3 spells CASRGSAGNTEAFF.

The CDR3: CASSQHSGSSTDTQYF. This chain uses TRBV19 with TRBJ2-3; the D call of TRBD2 rests on TCRdb alone, since no DNA is present to check it. This CDR3 has 16 amino acids. Germline CDR1 is LNHDA and CDR2 is SQIVND (reference sequence).

The chain combines TRBV20-1 with TRBJ2-5; the TCRdb call, TRBD2, lacks DNA for checking. The CDR3 consists of 14 residues. CDR1 and CDR2 (germline): DFQATT, SNEGSKA (reference sequence). The CDR3 sequence: CSARVGAGAGTQYF.

The J gene is TRBJ2-1, the V gene TRBV6-6; there is no DNA to check the TCRdb D call of TRBD2. The CDR3 consists of 16 residues. The germline V gene encodes CDR1 MNHNY and CDR2 SVGAGI (reference sequence). The CDR3 sequence: CASSKGGLAGNNEQFF.

The V call is TRBV4-1, the J call TRBJ2-1; TCRdb names TRBD2, which stays unverified in the absence of DNA. This CDR3 region has 20 residues. The germline CDR1 and CDR2 sequences are MGHRA and YSYEKL. The CDR3 sequence: CASSSRLGLAGTGSYNEQFF.

V gene TRBV5-1 combines with J gene TRBJ2-7; with no DNA, the TCRdb D assignment of TRBD2 cannot be verified. CDR3 length equals 17 residues. From germline, CDR1 is SGHRS and CDR2 YFSETQ. This CDR3 is CASSPGTSGILSYEQYF.

The rearrangement uses TRBV27 and TRBJ1-4. This CDR3 region has 14 residues. Looked up from germline, CDR1 is MNHEY and CDR2 is SMNVEV (reference sequence). The CDR3 region is CASSSVQGIGKLFF.

This sequence joins TRBV20-1 and TRBJ2-7; TCRdb names TRBD1, which stays unverified in the absence of DNA. The V gene's germline CDR1 is DFQATT and CDR2 SNEGSKA (reference sequence). The CDR3 covers 12 residues. The CDR3 sequence: CSAFQNRDEQYF.

The CDR3 spells CASRPLVQETQYF. The rearrangement links TRBV3-1 to TRBJ2-5; without DNA, the TCRdb call of TRBD2 cannot be checked. The CDR3 totals 13 residues. Germline CDR1 and CDR2: LGHDT and YNNKEL (reference sequence).

The genes are TRBV24-1 and TRBJ2-1. The germline V gene encodes CDR1 KGHDR and CDR2 SFDVKD. The CDR3 runs 12 residues. This chain's CDR3 is CATGSAYDEQFF.

The chain uses TRBV10-3 and TRBJ1-3. The CDR3 loop spans 14 amino acids. CDR1 and CDR2 (germline): ENHRY, SYGVKD. This CDR3 is CAIGVRSNGNTIYF.

This rearrangement joins TRBV9 to TRBJ2-1; without DNA, the TCRdb call of TRBD2 cannot be checked. Germline V CDR1 and CDR2: SGDLS, YYNGEE. The CDR3 loop spans 15 amino acids. This CDR3 reads CASSVVGGGSGEQFF. Full variable domain (missing parts from reference TRBV9 and TRBJ2-1): DSGVTQTPKHLITATGQRVTLRCSPRSGDLSVYWYQQSLDQGLQFLIQYYNGEERAKGNILERFSAQQFPDLHSELNLSSLELGDSALYFCASSVVGGGSGEQFFGPGTRLTVL.

The chain carries TRBV12-3 or TRBV12-4 and TRBJ2-6. This CDR3 is built from 16 residues. The CDR3 sequence is CASRIPRTSGANVLTF.

V usage is TRBV10-1 and J usage is TRBJ2-1; with no DNA, the TCRdb D assignment of TRBD2 cannot be verified. Germline CDR1 is WNHNN and CDR2 is SYGVQD (reference sequence). This CDR3 contains 19 residues. The CDR3 reads CASSSGRTSGRVSPHEQFF.

The chain couples TRBV3-1 to TRBJ2-1; TCRdb picks TRBD1, but there is no DNA to check that call. The CDR3 is made up of 17 amino acids. Germline CDR1 reads LGHDT; CDR2 reads YNNKEL (reference sequence). The CDR3 region is CASSLSLTIAVVNEQFF.

The chain employs TRBV7-9 and TRBJ2-2; TCRdb indicates TRBD2, and absent DNA this call remains unverified. Germline-derived CDR1 and CDR2 are SEHNR and FQNEAQ (reference sequence). This CDR3 contains 17 residues. The CDR3 sequence is CASSLTATSSSSGELFF.

This chain uses TRBV20-1 with TRBJ2-2; TCRdb selects TRBD1, and the lack of DNA leaves this call unchecked. CDR3 length: 15 residues. Germline CDR1 DFQATT, CDR2 SNEGSKA (reference sequence). The CDR3 protein is CSASGGGSFTGELFF.

The V and J genes are TRBV5-1 and TRBJ2-1; TCRdb outputs TRBD1, but without DNA this stays unchecked. The CDR3 contains 14 residues. The germline V gene encodes CDR1 SGHRS and CDR2 YFSETQ. The CDR3 protein is CASSSGTGVNEQFF.

V is TRBV24-1 and J is TRBJ2-2; the D gene TCRdb calls, TRBD2, cannot be checked with no DNA. Germline V gene lookup returns CDR1 KGHDR and CDR2 SFDVKD. There are 17 residues in the CDR3. This CDR3 reads CVTSDSYSPRVTGELFF.